These 3 T cell receptor beta chains came from one sample sequenced in a study of T cell responses to AZD1222 COVID-19 vaccine. Some clones are missing from TCRdb's copy, which holds only in-frame ones; the method was immunoSEQ multiplex PCR. The sample includes 120,000 to 150,000 clones, about nine tenths of them seen just once. The sequencing here drew on peripheral blood, taken on day 0 of AZD1222 vaccination. The receptors come from an adult in good health.

The CDR3 bases are TGTGCCAGCAGCTTGGGCCAGGGAGGGCCACAAGAGACCCAGTACTTC. Amino acids: CASSLGQGGPQETQYF. The rearrangement joins TRBV5-4 to TRBJ2-5; 7 nucleotides align to TRBD2. CDR3 length equals 16 residues. V dropped 0 bases and J dropped 2; count of bases not matched to a gene: 7. In germline, CDR1 is SGHNT, CDR2 YYREEE (reference sequence).

The V and J genes are TRBV2 and TRBJ2-5, with 11 nucleotides matching TRBD2. Germline trimming cut 6 bases from V and 5 bases from J; bases unmatched to any gene: 8. The CDR3 consists of 15 residues. Germline V lookup: CDR1 SNHLY, CDR2 FYNNEI. The CDR3 DNA follows: TGTGCCAGCAGCGGACTAGCGGGCCCCGGGGAGACCCAGTACTTC. It encodes CASSGLAGPGETQYF.

The chain uses TRBV2 and TRBJ1-1; possible D gene TRBD1, 5 bases. The ends were cut back, 9 bases at V and 1 base at J, with 12 bases in the middle. The length of the CDR3 is 13 residues. Per germline, CDR1 SNHLY and CDR2 FYNNEI. CDR3 nucleotides: TGTGCCAGGGGTAGAGGGACGAACACTGAAGCTTTCTTT. This sequence encodes CARGRGTNTEAFF.